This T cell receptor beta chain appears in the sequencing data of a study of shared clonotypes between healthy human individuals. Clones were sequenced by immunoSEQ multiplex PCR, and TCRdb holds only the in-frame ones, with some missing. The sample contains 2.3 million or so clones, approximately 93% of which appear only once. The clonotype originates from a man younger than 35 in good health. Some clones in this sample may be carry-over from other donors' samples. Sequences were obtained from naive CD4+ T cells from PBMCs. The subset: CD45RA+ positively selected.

The CDR3 region has the DNA TGTGCCTGGAGTGTTCCTGCAGGGTCGGATGGCTACACCTTC. Protein product: CAWSVPAGSDGYTF. The chain has TRBV30 and TRBJ1-2; TRBD1 is a possible D gene (5 bases). Germline loops: CDR1 GTSNPN, CDR2 SVGIG (reference sequence). Trimming stripped 0 bases from V and 6 bases from J, with 14 bases between. The length of the CDR3 is 14 residues. The full variable domain, rest sourced from reference TRBV30 and TRBJ1-2, is SQTIHQWPATLVQPVGSPLSLECTVEGTSNPNLYWYRQAAGRGLQLLFYSVGIGQISSEVPQNLSASRPQDRQFILSSKKLLLSDSGFYLCAWSVPAGSDGYTFGSGTRLTVV.